One sample yielded the 17 T cell receptor beta chains listed below, sequenced in a study of graft-versus-host responses after intestinal transplantation. No antigen is known for these receptors. Data came from immunoSEQ multiplex PCR; TCRdb stores just in-frame clones and leaves some out. The sample holds roughly 100,000 clones, 80% to 95% seen once. Sequencing used unstimulated CD8+ T cells sorted from spleen or lymph node cells, obtained before intestinal transplant. All receptors derive from a human donor who received an intestinal transplant.

V and J are TRBV9 and TRBJ1-1; possibly TRBD1 for D (6 bases). V was cut by 4 bases and J by 0 bases, with 19 bases left in between. CDR1 is SGDLS and CDR2 is YYNGEE in the germline V gene. This CDR3 region has 17 residues. The DNA of the CDR3 is TGTGCCAGCAGCATAGGACAGATCCTTGATTTGAACACTGAAGCTTTCTTT. Translation gives CASSIGQILDLNTEAFF. The whole variable domain, filled in from reference TRBV9 and TRBJ1-1, reads DSGVTQTPKHLITATGQRVTLRCSPRSGDLSVYWYQQSLDQGLQFLIQYYNGEERAKGNILERFSAQQFPDLHSELNLSSLELGDSALYFCASSIGQILDLNTEAFFGQGTRLTVV.

This chain links TRBV6-1 with TRBJ2-1; the match to TRBD1 covers 7 bases. The CDR3 contains 15 residues. Trimming took 1 base from V and 6 from J; bases not matched to a gene: 6. CDR1 and CDR2 from the germline V gene are MNHNS and SASEGT. The DNA for the CDR3 is TGTGCCAGCAGTGAAGATGTAGGGGGCGTCAATGAGCAGTTCTTC. Its protein product is CASSEDVGGVNEQFF.

CDR3 sequence: CASSGLEGGPFTDTQYF. In DNA form, the CDR3 reads TGTGCCAGCAGTGGGTTGGAGGGGGGTCCATTCACAGATACGCAGTATTTT. J is TRBJ2-3 and V is TRBV28; D possibly uses TRBD1 or TRBD2 (6 bases each). CDR3 length: 17 amino acids. Between the trimmed V and J ends, which lost 5 bases and 2 bases, there was a span of 20 bases. The germline V gene has CDR1 MDHEN and CDR2 SYDVKM.

The chain employs TRBV29-1 and TRBJ1-1; 11 positions match TRBD1. The ends lost 6 bases at V and 4 bases at J; junction bases unmatched: 4. The CDR3 sequence is 13 residues long. Germline CDR1 SQVTM, CDR2 ANQGSEA. CDR3 protein: CSVTGQGVTEAFF. CDR3 coding DNA: TGCAGCGTGACGGGACAGGGGGTCACTGAAGCTTTCTTT.

V and J are TRBV7-8 and TRBJ1-2, with D possibly matching TRBD1 (5 bases). The CDR3 length is 14 residues. The germline V and J ends were trimmed by 5 bases and 7 bases, with 17 bases remaining between them. The germline CDR1 and CDR2 sequences are SGHVS and FQNEAQ. The CDR3 DNA reads as TGTGCCAGCAGCGTATCCGGGACCGCTACTGGCTACACCTTC. As protein: CASSVSGTATGYTF.

The rearrangement joins TRBV5-8 to TRBJ1-2, with D tentatively TRBD1 (5 bases). The CDR3 sequence is 16 residues long. The ends were cut back, 4 bases at V and 6 bases at J, with 22 bases in the middle. Looked up from germline, CDR1 is SGHTS and CDR2 is YDEGEE. In DNA, the CDR3 is TGTGCCAGCAGCCTTCCGGGACTCACGGCGGGTCATGGCTACACCTTC. It specifies CASSLPGLTAGHGYTF.

About this clone itself: One end of the junction is discordant with germline, which a read error may explain. The chain uses TRBV6-1 and TRBJ1-3, with D possibly TRBD1 on 5 matching bases. Germline loops: CDR1 MNHNS, CDR2 SASEGT. The CDR3 is made up of 15 amino acids. The CDR3 here is CASREDSTSGNTIYF. CDR3 DNA sequence: TGTGCCAGCAGAGAAGACAGCACCTCTGGAAACACCATATATTTT.

This clone was detected only once. The chain employs TRBV13 and TRBJ1-6; D unresolved. The CDR3 has 16 residues. CDR1 is PRHDT and CDR2 is FYEKMQ in the germline V gene (reference sequence). V was pared by 5 bases and J by 6 bases, with 17 bases between. The CDR3 sequence is CASSTRTRLLNSPLHF. The CDR3 DNA follows: TGTGCCAGCAGCACGCGGACGCGACTCCTTAATTCACCCCTCCACTTT.

This chain joins TRBV30 and TRBJ1-3, with D uncertain. Germline V lookup: CDR1 GTSNPN, CDR2 SVGIG (reference sequence). The length of the CDR3 is 14 residues. V was clipped by 0 bases and J by 4 bases, with 10 bases between them. This CDR3 is CAWSVGAIGNTIYF. For the CDR3, the DNA is TGTGCCTGGAGTGTGGGCGCAATAGGAAACACCATATATTTT.

This sequence joins TRBV4-1 and TRBJ2-2, with D possibly matching TRBD2 (6 bases). The length of the CDR3 is 16 residues. Trimming took off 0 bases at V and 3 bases at J, with 11 bases between the two ends. From germline, CDR1 is MGHRA and CDR2 YSYEKL. The CDR3 DNA follows: TGCGCCAGCAGCCAAGAAGTGGGGGGATACACCGGGGAGCTGTTTTTT. Translation gives CASSQEVGGYTGELFF.

This chain joins TRBV19 and TRBJ2-1, with D possibly matching TRBD1 (6 bases). The CDR3 is made up of 14 amino acids. V was cut by 8 bases and J by 2 bases, with 13 bases left in between. Germline V gene lookup returns CDR1 LNHDA and CDR2 SQIVND (reference sequence). The DNA of the CDR3 is TGTGCCAGTGAGGAACAGGGACCCTACAATGAGCAGTTCTTC. It is translated as CASEEQGPYNEQFF.

The rearrangement joins TRBV7-9 to TRBJ2-7, with D hard to call. The CDR3 covers 15 residues. Trimming removed 1 base from V and 7 bases from J, with 17 bases in between. Per germline, CDR1 SEHNR and CDR2 FQNEAQ (reference sequence). CDR3 in DNA: TGTGCCAGCAGCTTAGATTGGGCCTCCGCGAGGGAGCAGTACTTC. It yields the protein CASSLDWASAREQYF.

This chain links TRBV4-1 with TRBJ1-2; D is unresolved. Germline assignment: CDR1 MGHRA and CDR2 YSYEKL. The germline V and J ends were trimmed by 0 bases and 5 bases, with 7 bases remaining between them. This CDR3 region has 13 residues. CDR3 in DNA: TGCGCCAGCAGCCAAGAGCGTGATTATGGCTACACCTTC. It translates to CASSQERDYGYTF.

The rearrangement joins TRBV30 to TRBJ1-6; perhaps TRBD1 as D (5 bases). This CDR3 spans 15 amino acids. Germline V gene lookup returns CDR1 GTSNPN and CDR2 SVGIG (reference sequence). V lost 5 bases and J 7 bases, leaving 18 bases between the germline ends. The chain's CDR3 is CAWGEGWGVNSPLHF. CDR3 coding DNA: TGTGCCTGGGGGGAAGGATGGGGGGTCAATTCACCCCTCCACTTT.

This sequence joins TRBV11-2 and TRBJ2-7, with TRBD1 matching over 9 bases. Germline V gives CDR1 SGHAT, CDR2 FQNNGV. The length of the CDR3 is 14 residues. Losses at the gene ends were 0 bases for V and 4 bases for J; bases not matched to a gene: 1. The CDR3 region is CASSLETGGYEQYF. The CDR3 coding sequence is TGTGCCAGCAGCTTAGAGACAGGGGGTTACGAGCAGTACTTC.

This clone has just a few counts. This chain links TRBV6-4 with TRBJ1-6; 9 bases line up with TRBD1. CDR1 and CDR2 from the germline V gene are MRHNA and SNTAGT. This CDR3 has 15 residues. The V and J ends lost 7 bases and 5 bases, in that order; junction bases with no gene match: 6. The CDR3 DNA reads as TGTGCCAGCAAACCTTGGACAGGGGATAATTCACCCCTCCACTTT. It codes for CASKPWTGDNSPLHF.

The genes are TRBV6-1 and TRBJ1-1, with 8 bases identical to TRBD1. This CDR3 is built from 16 residues. Germline CDR1 is MNHNS and CDR2 is SASEGT. Trimming at V came to 1 base and at J to 5 bases, leaving 9 bases not matched to a gene. In nucleotides, the CDR3 is TGTGCCAGCAGTGAAGGAGGGCGACAGGGGAGGACTGAAGCTTTCTTT. It is translated as CASSEGGRQGRTEAFF.